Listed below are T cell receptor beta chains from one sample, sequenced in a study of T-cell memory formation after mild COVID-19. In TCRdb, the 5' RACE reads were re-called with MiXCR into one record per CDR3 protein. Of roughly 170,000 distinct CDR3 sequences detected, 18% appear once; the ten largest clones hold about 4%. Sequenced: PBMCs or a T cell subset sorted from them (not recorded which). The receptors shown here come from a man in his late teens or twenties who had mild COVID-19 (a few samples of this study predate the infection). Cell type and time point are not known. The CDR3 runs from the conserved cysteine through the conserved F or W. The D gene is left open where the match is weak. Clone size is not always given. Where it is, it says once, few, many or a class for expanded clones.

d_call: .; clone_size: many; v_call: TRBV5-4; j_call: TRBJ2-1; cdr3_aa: CASSPGVGSYNEQFF; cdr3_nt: TGTGCCAGCAGCCCGGGCGTGGGGTCCTACAATGAGCAGTTCTTC
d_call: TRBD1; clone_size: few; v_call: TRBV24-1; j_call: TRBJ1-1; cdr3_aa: CATGQGGNTEAFF; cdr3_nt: TGTGCCACTGGACAGGGGGGAAACACTGAAGCTTTCTTT
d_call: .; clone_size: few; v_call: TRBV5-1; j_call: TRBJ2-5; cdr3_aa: CASSPLTQVETQYF; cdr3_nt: TGCGCCAGCAGCCCGTTGACTCAAGTGGAGACCCAGTACTTC
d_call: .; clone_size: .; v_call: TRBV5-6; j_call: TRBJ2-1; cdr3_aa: CASSLEDEQFF; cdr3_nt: TGTGCCAGCAGCTTGGAGGATGAGCAGTTCTTC
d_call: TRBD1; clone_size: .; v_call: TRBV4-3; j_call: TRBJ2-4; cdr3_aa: CASSQEWGQGRIQYF; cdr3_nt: TGCGCCAGCAGCCAAGAGTGGGGACAGGGGCGCATTCAGTACTTC
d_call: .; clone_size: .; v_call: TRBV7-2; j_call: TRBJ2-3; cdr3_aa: CASSLVDFRTDTQYF; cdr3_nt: TGTGCCAGCAGCTTAGTAGATTTCCGCACAGATACGCAGTATTTT
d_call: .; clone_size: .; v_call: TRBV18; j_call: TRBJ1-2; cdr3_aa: CASSPEDSWGLGNYGYTF; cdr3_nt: TGTGCCAGCTCACCCGAGGATTCCTGGGGGCTGGGTAACTATGGCTACACCTTC
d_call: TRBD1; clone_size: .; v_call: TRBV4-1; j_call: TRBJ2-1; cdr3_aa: CASSQGAWGNEQFF; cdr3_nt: TGCGCCAGCAGTCAGGGGGCCTGGGGGAATGAGCAGTTCTTC
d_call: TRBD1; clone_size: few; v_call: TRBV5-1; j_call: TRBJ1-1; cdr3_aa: CASSSTGQGGTEAFF; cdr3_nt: TGCGCCAGCAGCTCGACTGGACAGGGAGGCACTGAAGCTTTCTTT
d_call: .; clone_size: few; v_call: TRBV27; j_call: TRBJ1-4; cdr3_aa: CASSHPSEKLFF; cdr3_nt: TGTGCCAGCAGTCACCCGTCCGAAAAACTGTTTTTT
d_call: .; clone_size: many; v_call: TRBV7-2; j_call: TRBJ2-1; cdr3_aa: CASSSSSWNEQFF; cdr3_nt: TGTGCCAGCAGCTCCTCTAGCTGGAATGAGCAGTTCTTC
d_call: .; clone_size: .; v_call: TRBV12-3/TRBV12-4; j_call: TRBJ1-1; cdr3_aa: CASSFWMNTEAFF; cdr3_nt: TGTGCCAGCAGTTTCTGGATGAACACTGAAGCTTTCTTT
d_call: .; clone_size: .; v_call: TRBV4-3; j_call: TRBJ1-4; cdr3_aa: CASRHLGVGYEKLFF; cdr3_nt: TGCGCCAGCAGACACCTTGGGGTGGGCTATGAAAAACTGTTTTTT
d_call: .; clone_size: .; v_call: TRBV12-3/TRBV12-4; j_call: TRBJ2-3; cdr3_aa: CASRLTETSTDTQYF; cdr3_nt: TGTGCCAGCAGACTTACAGAGACTAGCACAGATACGCAGTATTTT